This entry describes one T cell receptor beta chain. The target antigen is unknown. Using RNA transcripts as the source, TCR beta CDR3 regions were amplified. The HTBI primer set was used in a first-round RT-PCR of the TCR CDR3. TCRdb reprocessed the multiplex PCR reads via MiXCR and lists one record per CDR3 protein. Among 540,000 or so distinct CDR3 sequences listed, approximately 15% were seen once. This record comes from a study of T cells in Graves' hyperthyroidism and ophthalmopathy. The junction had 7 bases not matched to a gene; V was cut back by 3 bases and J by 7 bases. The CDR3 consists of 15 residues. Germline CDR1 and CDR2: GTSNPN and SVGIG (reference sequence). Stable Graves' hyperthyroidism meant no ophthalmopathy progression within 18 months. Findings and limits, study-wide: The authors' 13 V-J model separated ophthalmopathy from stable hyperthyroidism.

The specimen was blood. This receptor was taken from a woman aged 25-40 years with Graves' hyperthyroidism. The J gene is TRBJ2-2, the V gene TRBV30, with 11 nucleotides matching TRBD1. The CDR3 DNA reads TGTGCCTGGAGCAAGGACAGGGGGCTTGACGGGGAGCTGTTTTTT. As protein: CAWSKDRGLDGELFF.